One and the same sample provided the 27 T cell receptor beta chains below, sequenced in a study of response to subunit inactivated influenza vaccine. TCRdb re-analysed the RT-PCR reads in MiXCR, keeping a single row per CDR3 protein. The table lists roughly 780,000 distinct CDR3 sequences, under 20% of them singletons. The sample here was PBMCs from blood, taken 5 days after vaccination. These receptor sequences come from a man over 45 who received an inactivated influenza vaccine.

Many counts were recorded for this clonotype. CDR3 in amino acids: CASSQDISVAFTDTQYF. CDR3 DNA: TGCGCCAGCAGCCAAGATATATCGGTGGCATTTACAGATACGCAGTATTTT. This chain links TRBV4-3 with TRBJ2-3; D remains ambiguous. Germline CDR1 and CDR2: LGHNA and YSLEER. The V and J ends lost 0 bases and 3 bases respectively, with 16 bases between them. The CDR3 has 17 amino acids.

The V gene is TRBV15, the J gene TRBJ2-3; the D gene is possibly TRBD2 (6 bases). CDR3 size: 14 residues. The V end was cut by 2 bases, the J end by 3 bases, with 9 bases between. Germline V gene lookup returns CDR1 LNHNV and CDR2 YYDKDF (reference sequence). For the CDR3, the DNA is TGTGCCACCAGCAGACAGGGAGGTACAGATACGCAGTATTTT. Translating it yields CATSRQGGTDTQYF.

A few counts support this clonotype. V and J are TRBV15 and TRBJ2-5; tentative D call: TRBD1 (6 bases). Germline-derived CDR1 and CDR2 are LNHNV and YYDKDF (reference sequence). V lost 1 base to trimming and J lost 4 bases, with 19 bases between them. The CDR3 loop spans 17 amino acids. This CDR3 reads CATSRGPGHRASETQYF. DNA of the CDR3: TGTGCCACCAGCAGAGGACCGGGACACCGGGCATCAGAGACCCAGTACTTC.

There are a few counts of this clonotype. The V and J genes are TRBV6-1 and TRBJ2-7; TRBD2 matches 7 bases. Trimming cost V 6 bases and J 1 base; bases outside gene matches: 6. The CDR3 consists of 14 residues. Germline V lookup: CDR1 MNHNS, CDR2 SASEGT. The CDR3 sequence: CASRTSLRSYEQYF. DNA for the CDR3: TGTGCCAGCAGGACTAGCCTAAGGTCCTACGAGCAGTACTTC.

The J gene is TRBJ1-1, the V gene TRBV5-1, with 11 nucleotides matching TRBD1. CDR1 is SGHRS and CDR2 is YFSETQ in the germline V gene. The ends lost 4 bases at V and 6 bases at J; junction bases unmatched: 11. CDR3 length: 16 amino acids. The CDR3 spells CASSGGYGTGGAEAFF. DNA for the CDR3: TGCGCCAGCAGCGGGGGTTACGGGACAGGGGGAGCTGAAGCTTTCTTT.

The V and J genes are TRBV7-8 and TRBJ1-4; TRBD1 might be the D (5 bases). Trimming removed 2 bases at V and 8 bases at J, with 15 bases between. The germline V gene has CDR1 SGHVS and CDR2 FQNEAQ. This CDR3 region has 15 residues. CDR3: CASSLSSRVREKLFF. As DNA, the CDR3 is TGTGCCAGCAGCTTATCGTCCAGGGTTCGCGAAAAACTGTTTTTT.

The chain is built from TRBV6-1 and TRBJ2-1; TRBD2 matches 9 bases. The CDR3 spans 16 residues. J was trimmed by 5 bases and V by 2 bases; bases with no gene match: 7. Germline assignment: CDR1 MNHNS and CDR2 SASEGT. The CDR3 DNA is TGTGCCAGCAGTGAAAGCAGGACTAGCGCCCACAATGAGCAGTTCTTC. Residues: CASSESRTSAHNEQFF.

A few counts support this clonotype. The chain joins TRBV20-1 to TRBJ1-5, with 7 bases matching TRBD1. This CDR3 contains 15 residues. The V segment lost 5 bases and the J segment 2 bases; nucleotides outside the gene matches: 9. Germline lookup yields CDR1 DFQATT and CDR2 SNEGSKA (reference sequence). The CDR3, as DNA: TGCAGTGCTGATGGACAGGCGGGCGGCAATCAGCCCCAGCATTTT. Its protein is CSADGQAGGNQPQHF.

This clonotype was observed a few times. The chain is built from TRBV7-2 and TRBJ2-5; D gene ambiguous. Germline lookup yields CDR1 SGHTA and CDR2 FQGNSA. The CDR3 runs to 12 residues. The V gene lost 4 bases and the J gene lost 1 base, with 4 bases spanning the gap. Here the CDR3 reads CASSSAQETQYF. CDR3 sequence (DNA): TGTGCCAGCAGCTCCGCCCAAGAGACCCAGTACTTC.

Turning to this clonotype: Germline is not matched at one junction end, which may reflect a read error. V and J are TRBV15 and TRBJ2-2, with 7 bases fitting TRBD1. The germline CDR1 and CDR2 sequences are LNHNV and YYDKDF (reference sequence). The CDR3 is 15 residues long. This chain's CDR3 is CATNRQGGNTGELFF. The DNA for the CDR3 is TGTGCCACCAACAGACAGGGTGGGAACACCGGGGAGCTGTTTTTT. The full variable domain, in which reference TRBV15 and TRBJ2-2 provide the parts outside the CDR3, is DAMVIQNPRYQVTQFGKPVTLSCSQTLNHNVMYWYQQKSSQAPKLLFHYYDKDFNNEADTPDNFQSRRPNTSFCFLDIRSPGLGDTAMYLCATNRQGGNTGELFFGEGSRLTVL.

The J gene is TRBJ2-2, the V gene TRBV30; the D gene is possibly TRBD2 (6 bases). With 0 bases removed from V and 4 bases from J, the gap between germline ends came to 15 bases. Germline V gene sequence: CDR1 GTSNPN, CDR2 SVGIG (reference sequence). The CDR3 contains 16 residues. As DNA, the CDR3 is TGTGCCTGGAGTGTACTGGGTAGCGGAGGCACCGGGGAGCTGTTTTTT. Residues: CAWSVLGSGGTGELFF.

The chain links TRBV20-1 to TRBJ2-5; tentatively, D is TRBD1 (6 bases). The length of the CDR3 is 16 residues. CDR1 is DFQATT and CDR2 is SNEGSKA in the germline V gene (reference sequence). With 0 bases removed from V and 0 bases from J, the gap between germline ends came to 14 bases. The CDR3 sequence is CSARDGTYFYQETQYF. Written as DNA, the CDR3 is TGCAGTGCTAGAGATGGGACATACTTCTACCAAGAGACCCAGTACTTC.

V usage is TRBV12-3 or TRBV12-4 and J usage is TRBJ2-1; 9 bases fit TRBD1. V was pared by 0 bases and J by 5 bases, with 8 bases of the junction left unmatched. The CDR3 is made up of 17 amino acids. The CDR3 DNA reads as TGTGCCAGCAGTTTAGCTTCGCTAGGGACAGGGAACAATGAGCAGTTCTTC. This encodes CASSLASLGTGNNEQFF.

V is TRBV28 and J is TRBJ2-5, with a tentative D call TRBD2 (6 bases). The V gene's germline CDR1 is MDHEN and CDR2 SYDVKM. Trimming removed 1 base from V and 5 bases from J, with 14 bases in between. The CDR3 loop spans 15 amino acids. The chain's CDR3 is CASSLYGRGSETQYF. Here the CDR3 DNA reads TGTGCCAGCAGTTTATATGGGCGGGGAAGTGAGACCCAGTACTTC.

The rearrangement uses TRBV5-6 and TRBJ1-1, with D hard to call. The V end was cut by 4 bases, the J end by 0 bases, with 7 bases between. Germline V gene data show CDR1 as SGHDT and CDR2 as YYEEEE. CDR3 length: 13 residues. The CDR3 spells CASSHSLNTEAFF. CDR3 bases: TGTGCCAGCAGCCACAGCTTGAACACTGAAGCTTTCTTT.

The table lists this clonotype with a few counts. The rearrangement joins TRBV20-1 to TRBJ2-3; 8 bases are a match to TRBD2. The CDR3 length is 13 residues. CDR1 and CDR2 (germline): DFQATT, SNEGSKA (reference sequence). Trimming at V came to 3 bases and at J to 3 bases, leaving 2 bases not matched to a gene. CDR3 sequence reads: CSASGRGTDTQYF. CDR3 bases: TGCAGTGCTAGCGGGAGGGGTACAGATACGCAGTATTTT.

This chain connects TRBV29-1 to TRBJ2-1; 9 bases fit TRBD2. Germline CDR1 is SQVTM and CDR2 is ANQGSEA. V dropped 1 base and J dropped 7; count of bases not matched to a gene: 14. This CDR3 comprises 17 residues. As DNA, the CDR3 is TGCAGCGTTGAAGGCGATCTAGGCGGGAGGGCCTTTAATGAGCAGTTCTTC. Its protein product is CSVEGDLGGRAFNEQFF.

This chain connects TRBV29-1 to TRBJ2-2; D gene ambiguous. Trimming left V 6 bases short and J 1 base short, with 9 bases between. CDR3 length equals 13 residues. CDR1 is SQVTM and CDR2 is ANQGSEA in the germline V gene. The DNA of the CDR3 is TGCAGCGTGCGGTCAAAGAACACCGGGGAGCTGTTTTTT. This encodes CSVRSKNTGELFF.

The chain combines TRBV6-5 with TRBJ1-2; D uncertain. Trimming took 0 bases from V and 4 from J, leaving 9 bases between them. Germline V gene lookup returns CDR1 MNHEY and CDR2 SVGAGI. The CDR3 contains 14 residues. CDR3: CASSYSPAIYGYTF. The CDR3 DNA follows: TGTGCCAGCAGTTACTCTCCAGCTATCTATGGCTACACCTTC.

The chain carries TRBV4-2 and TRBJ2-7, with TRBD1 matching 8 bases. Germline V gene data show CDR1 as LGHNA and CDR2 as YNFKEQ. The trim removed 0 bases at V and 7 bases at J, leaving 8 bases unmatched. The CDR3 length is 15 residues. The CDR3 DNA reads as TGTGCCAGCAGCCAAGAGGGGCAGGGGGCTTGGGAGCAGTACTTC. Encoded protein: CASSQEGQGAWEQYF.

This clonotype was seen a handful of times. This chain joins TRBV5-5 and TRBJ2-3; tentatively, D is TRBD1 or TRBD2 (6 bases each). The CDR3 has 16 residues. Germline V CDR1 and CDR2: SGHKS, YYEKEE (reference sequence). The V end was cut by 2 bases, the J end by 1 base, with 14 bases between. This CDR3 reads CASSFRGVIRTDTQYF. In DNA, the CDR3 is TGTGCCAGCAGCTTTAGGGGGGTGATTCGCACAGATACGCAGTATTTT.

Only a few counts were recorded for this clonotype. The V call is TRBV9, the J call TRBJ2-1; D unresolved. V lost 2 bases and J 1 base, leaving 10 bases between the germline ends. Germline values: CDR1 SGDLS, CDR2 YYNGEE. This CDR3 contains 15 residues. DNA of the CDR3: TGTGCCAGCAGCGTGAGAGGTGAGTCCTACAATGAGCAGTTCTTC. It is translated as CASSVRGESYNEQFF.

This clonotype has a count of ten or more. CDR3 region: CSVLSGDRAYNEQFF. CDR3 in DNA: TGCAGCGTTTTGAGTGGAGACCGAGCCTACAATGAGCAGTTCTTC. The rearrangement uses TRBV29-1 and TRBJ2-1; no clear D. Germline CDR1 SQVTM, CDR2 ANQGSEA. The CDR3 sequence is 15 residues long. Trimming pared 5 bases from V and 2 bases from J, leaving 16 bases between.

The rearrangement uses TRBV5-1 and TRBJ2-5; the match to TRBD2 covers 7 bases. The CDR3 totals 14 residues. Germline lookup yields CDR1 SGHRS and CDR2 YFSETQ. V lost 7 bases to trimming and J lost 5 bases; unmatched junction nucleotides: 11. This chain's CDR3 is CASSTAGVRETQYF. DNA of the CDR3: TGCGCCAGCTCGACGGCGGGAGTGCGGGAGACCCAGTACTTC.

The V and J genes are TRBV12-3 or TRBV12-4 and TRBJ2-7; maybe TRBD2 (5 bases). The CDR3 loop spans 14 amino acids. Trimming shortened V by 3 bases and J by 2 bases, and 11 bases separated the two germline ends. The CDR3 loop reads CASSLRGRTYEQYF. CDR3 DNA: TGTGCCAGCAGTTTGAGAGGGAGAACCTACGAGCAGTACTTC.

At least ten counts were recorded for this clonotype. The CDR3: CASTPLLIHNEQFF. As DNA, the CDR3 is TGTGCCAGCACCCCGCTACTAATCCACAATGAGCAGTTCTTC. This sequence joins TRBV7-9 and TRBJ2-1, with D uncertain. The length of the CDR3 is 14 residues. Germline V CDR1 and CDR2: SEHNR, FQNEAQ (reference sequence). V lost 7 bases, J lost 5 bases, and 15 bases lay in between.

A few counts support this clonotype. The chain recombines TRBV7-2 with TRBJ2-1; 7 nucleotides align to TRBD2. CDR1 and CDR2 from the germline V gene are SGHTA and FQGNSA. The CDR3 loop spans 14 amino acids. V dropped 6 bases and J dropped 4; count of bases not matched to a gene: 6. This chain's CDR3 is CASRFSGLYNEQFF. The CDR3 DNA is TGTGCCAGCAGATTCTCGGGACTATACAATGAGCAGTTCTTC.